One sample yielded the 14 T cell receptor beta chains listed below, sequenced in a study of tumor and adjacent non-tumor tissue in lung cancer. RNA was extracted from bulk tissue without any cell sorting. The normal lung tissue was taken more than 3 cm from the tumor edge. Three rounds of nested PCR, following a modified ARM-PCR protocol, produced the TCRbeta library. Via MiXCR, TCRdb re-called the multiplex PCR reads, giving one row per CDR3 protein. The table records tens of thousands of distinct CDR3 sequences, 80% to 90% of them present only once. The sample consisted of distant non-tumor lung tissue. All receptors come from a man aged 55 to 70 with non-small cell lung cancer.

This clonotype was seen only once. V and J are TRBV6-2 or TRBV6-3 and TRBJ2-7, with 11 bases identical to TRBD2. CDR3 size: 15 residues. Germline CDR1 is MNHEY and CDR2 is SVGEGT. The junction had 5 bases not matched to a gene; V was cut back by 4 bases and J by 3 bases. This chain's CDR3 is CASSSGLAVVYEQYF. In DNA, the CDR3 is TGTGCCAGCAGTTCGGGACTAGCGGTAGTCTACGAGCAGTACTTC.

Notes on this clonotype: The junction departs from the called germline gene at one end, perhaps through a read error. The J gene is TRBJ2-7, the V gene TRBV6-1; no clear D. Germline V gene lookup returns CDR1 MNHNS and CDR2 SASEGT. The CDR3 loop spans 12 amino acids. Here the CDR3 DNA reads TGTGCTAGCAGAGACACTCCGGTGGAGCAGTACTTC. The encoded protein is CASRDTPVEQYF.

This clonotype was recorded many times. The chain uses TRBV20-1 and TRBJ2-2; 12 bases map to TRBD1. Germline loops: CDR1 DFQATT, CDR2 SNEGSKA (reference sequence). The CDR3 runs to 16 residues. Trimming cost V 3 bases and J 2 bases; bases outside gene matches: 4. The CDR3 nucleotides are TGCAGTGCTAGGGGGACAGGGGGCCAAAACACCGGGGAGCTGTTTTTT. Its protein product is CSARGTGGQNTGELFF.

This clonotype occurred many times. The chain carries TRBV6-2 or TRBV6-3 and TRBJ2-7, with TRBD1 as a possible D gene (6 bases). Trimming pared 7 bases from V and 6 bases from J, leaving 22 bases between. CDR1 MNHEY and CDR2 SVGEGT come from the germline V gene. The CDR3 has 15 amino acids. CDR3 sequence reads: CASKGLRAGAGEQYF. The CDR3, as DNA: TGTGCCAGCAAGGGTCTCCGGGCAGGGGCTGGCGAGCAGTACTTC.

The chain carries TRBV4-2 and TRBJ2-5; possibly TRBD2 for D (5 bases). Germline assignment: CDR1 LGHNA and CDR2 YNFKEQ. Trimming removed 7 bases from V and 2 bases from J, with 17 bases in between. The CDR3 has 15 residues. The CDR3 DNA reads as TGTGCCAGCAATCAAGATGCGGGTGGACAAGAGACCCAGTACTTC. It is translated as CASNQDAGGQETQYF.

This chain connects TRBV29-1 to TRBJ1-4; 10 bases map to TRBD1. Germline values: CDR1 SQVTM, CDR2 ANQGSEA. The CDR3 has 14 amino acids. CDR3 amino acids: CRAHDRGLSEKLFF. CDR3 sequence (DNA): TGCAGGGCCCACGACAGGGGGCTCAGTGAAAAACTGTTTTTT.

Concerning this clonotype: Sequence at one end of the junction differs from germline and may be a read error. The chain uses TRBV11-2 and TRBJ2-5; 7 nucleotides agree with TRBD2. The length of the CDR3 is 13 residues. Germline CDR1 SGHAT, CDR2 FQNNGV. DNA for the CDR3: TGTGCCAACAGCTCTACAAGGGAGGGGACCCAGTACTTC. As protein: CANSSTREGTQYF.

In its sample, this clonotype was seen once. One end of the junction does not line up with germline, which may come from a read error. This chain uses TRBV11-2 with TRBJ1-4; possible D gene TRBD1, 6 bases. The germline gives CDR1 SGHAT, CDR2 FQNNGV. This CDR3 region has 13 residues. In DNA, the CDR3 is TGTGCCAGCTGCTTAGATATGGGGGGCGGACTGTTTTTT. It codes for CASCLDMGGGLFF.

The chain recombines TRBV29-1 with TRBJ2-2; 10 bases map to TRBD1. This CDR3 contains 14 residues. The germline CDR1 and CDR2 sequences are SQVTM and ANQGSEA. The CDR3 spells CTSQDRGRTGELFF. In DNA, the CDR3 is TGCACCTCCCAGGACAGGGGGAGAACCGGGGAGCTGTTTTTT.

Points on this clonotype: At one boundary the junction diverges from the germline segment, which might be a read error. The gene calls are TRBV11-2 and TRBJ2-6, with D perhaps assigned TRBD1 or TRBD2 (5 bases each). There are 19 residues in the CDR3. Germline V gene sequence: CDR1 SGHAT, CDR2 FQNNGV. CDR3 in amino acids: CASSLVPKERPSGTNALTF. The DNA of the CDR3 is TGTGCCAGCAGCTTAGTTCCAAAGGAAAGGCCCTCTGGGACCAACGCCCTGACTTTC.

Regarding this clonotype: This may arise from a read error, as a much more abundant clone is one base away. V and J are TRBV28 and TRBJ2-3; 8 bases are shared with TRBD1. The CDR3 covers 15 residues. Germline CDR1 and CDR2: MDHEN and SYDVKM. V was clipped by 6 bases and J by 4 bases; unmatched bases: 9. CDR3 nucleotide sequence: TGTGCCAGCAGCCCATGGGACAGGACCTCAGATACGCAGTATTTT. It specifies CASSPWDRTSDTQYF.

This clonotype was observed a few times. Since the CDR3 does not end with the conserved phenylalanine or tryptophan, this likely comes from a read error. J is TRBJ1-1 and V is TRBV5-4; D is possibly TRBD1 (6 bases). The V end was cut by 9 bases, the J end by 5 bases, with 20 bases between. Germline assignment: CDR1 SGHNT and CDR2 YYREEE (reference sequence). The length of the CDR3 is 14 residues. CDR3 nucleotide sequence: TGTGCCAACAAACAAGGGGGGAGGAGGACTGAAGCTTTCTTA. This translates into CANKQGGRRTEAFL.

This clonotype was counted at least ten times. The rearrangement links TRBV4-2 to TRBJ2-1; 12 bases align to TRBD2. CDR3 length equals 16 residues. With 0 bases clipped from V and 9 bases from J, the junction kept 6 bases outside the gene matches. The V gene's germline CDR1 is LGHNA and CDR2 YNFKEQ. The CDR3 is CASSQDGTSGGIEQFF. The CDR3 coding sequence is TGTGCCAGCAGCCAAGATGGAACTAGCGGGGGGATTGAGCAGTTCTTC.

In DNA, the CDR3 is TGTGCCAGCACCGACTGGACAACCCGCGATGAGCAGTTCTTC. Its protein is CASTDWTTRDEQFF. The genes are TRBV6-2 or TRBV6-3 and TRBJ2-1; maybe TRBD1 (5 bases). This CDR3 has 14 amino acids. The germline V and J ends were trimmed by 7 bases and 8 bases, with 18 bases remaining between them. Germline CDR1 reads MNHEY; CDR2 reads SVGEGT.